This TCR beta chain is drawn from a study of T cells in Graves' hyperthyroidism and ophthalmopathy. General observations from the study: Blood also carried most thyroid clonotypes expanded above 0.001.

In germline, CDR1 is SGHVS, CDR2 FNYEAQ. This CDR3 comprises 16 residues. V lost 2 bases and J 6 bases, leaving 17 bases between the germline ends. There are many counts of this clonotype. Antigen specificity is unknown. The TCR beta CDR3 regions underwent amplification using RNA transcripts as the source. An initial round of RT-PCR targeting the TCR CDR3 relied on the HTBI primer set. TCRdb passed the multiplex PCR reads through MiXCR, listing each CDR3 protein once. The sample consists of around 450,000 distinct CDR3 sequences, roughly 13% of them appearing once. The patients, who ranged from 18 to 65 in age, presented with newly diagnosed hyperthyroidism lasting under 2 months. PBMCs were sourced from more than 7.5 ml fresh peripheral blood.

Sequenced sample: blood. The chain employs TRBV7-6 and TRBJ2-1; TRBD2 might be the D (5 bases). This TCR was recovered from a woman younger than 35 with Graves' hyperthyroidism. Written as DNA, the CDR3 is TGTGCCAGCAGCTTAACGGCGGGTTGGCTAGCCAATGAGCAGTTCTTC. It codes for CASSLTAGWLANEQFF.